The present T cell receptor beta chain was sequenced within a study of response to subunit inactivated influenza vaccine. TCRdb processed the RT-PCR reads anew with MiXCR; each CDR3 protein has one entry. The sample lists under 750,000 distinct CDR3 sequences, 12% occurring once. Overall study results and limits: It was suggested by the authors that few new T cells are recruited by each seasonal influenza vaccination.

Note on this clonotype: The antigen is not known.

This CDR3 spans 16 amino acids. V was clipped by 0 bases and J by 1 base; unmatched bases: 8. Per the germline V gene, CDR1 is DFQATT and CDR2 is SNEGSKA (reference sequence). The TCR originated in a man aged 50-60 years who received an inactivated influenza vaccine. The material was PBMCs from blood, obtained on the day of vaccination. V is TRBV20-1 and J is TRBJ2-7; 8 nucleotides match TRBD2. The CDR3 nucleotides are TGCAGTGCTAGAGAGAGGTGGCGGGGGGTTTCCTACGAGCAGTACTTC. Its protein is CSARERWRGVSYEQYF.